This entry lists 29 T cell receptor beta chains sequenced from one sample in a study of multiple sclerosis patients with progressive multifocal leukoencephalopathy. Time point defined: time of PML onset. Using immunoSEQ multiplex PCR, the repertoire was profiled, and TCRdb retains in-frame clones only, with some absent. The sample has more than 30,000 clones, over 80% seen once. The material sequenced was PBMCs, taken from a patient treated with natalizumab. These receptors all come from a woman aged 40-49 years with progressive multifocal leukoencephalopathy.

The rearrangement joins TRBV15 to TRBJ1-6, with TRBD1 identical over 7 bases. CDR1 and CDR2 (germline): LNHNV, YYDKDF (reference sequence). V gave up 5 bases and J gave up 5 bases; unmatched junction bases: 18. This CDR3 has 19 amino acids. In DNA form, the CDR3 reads TGTGCCACCAGCGGACCGAACGACAGGGCGATCGCCAATAATTCACCCCTCCACTTT. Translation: CATSGPNDRAIANNSPLHF.

CDR3: CASSPRLGDLKGETQYF. As DNA, the CDR3 is TGCGCCAGCAGCCCGAGGCTTGGCGACCTGAAGGGAGAGACCCAGTACTTC. This chain joins TRBV5-1 and TRBJ2-5, with D uncertain. CDR3 size: 17 residues. V gave up 4 bases and J gave up 4 bases, with 23 bases separating them. CDR1 is SGHRS and CDR2 is YFSETQ in the germline V gene.

CDR3 sequence (DNA): TGCGCCAGCAGCCAGCTTGTGAGGGATACGCAGTATTTT. Translated: CASSQLVRDTQYF. The gene calls are TRBV4-1 and TRBJ2-3; no definite D call. Trimming took 3 bases from V and 6 from J, leaving 10 bases between them. CDR3 size: 13 residues. Germline V CDR1 and CDR2: MGHRA, YSYEKL.

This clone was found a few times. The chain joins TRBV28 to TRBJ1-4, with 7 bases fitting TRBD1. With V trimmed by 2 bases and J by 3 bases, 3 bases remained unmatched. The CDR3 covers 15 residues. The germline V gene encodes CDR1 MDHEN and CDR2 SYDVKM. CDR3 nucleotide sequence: TGTGCCAGCAGTTTACTGACAGGGTCTAATGAAAAACTGTTTTTT. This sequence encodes CASSLLTGSNEKLFF. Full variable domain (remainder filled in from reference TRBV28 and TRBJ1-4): DVKVTQSSRYLVKRTGEKVFLECVQDMDHENMFWYRQDPGLGLRLIYFSYDVKMKEKGDIPEGYSVSREKKERFSLILESASTNQTSMYLCASSLLTGSNEKLFFGSGTQLSVL.

The CDR3 loop is CASSLDPGSDTQYF. CDR3 DNA sequence: TGTGCCAGCAGCTTAGATCCGGGGTCGGATACGCAGTATTTT. The chain joins TRBV7-6 to TRBJ2-3; possible D gene TRBD2, 5 bases. Between the trimmed V and J ends, which lost 1 base and 6 bases, there was a span of 11 bases. Germline-derived CDR1 and CDR2 are SGHVS and FNYEAQ. This CDR3 region has 14 residues.

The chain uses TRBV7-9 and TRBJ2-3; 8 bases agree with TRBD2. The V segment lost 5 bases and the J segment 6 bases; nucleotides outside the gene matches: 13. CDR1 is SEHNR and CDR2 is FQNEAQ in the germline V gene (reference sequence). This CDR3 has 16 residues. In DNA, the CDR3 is TGTGCCAGCAGCCCTGCTAAGCGGGGGCAGGAGGATACGCAGTATTTT. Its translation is CASSPAKRGQEDTQYF.

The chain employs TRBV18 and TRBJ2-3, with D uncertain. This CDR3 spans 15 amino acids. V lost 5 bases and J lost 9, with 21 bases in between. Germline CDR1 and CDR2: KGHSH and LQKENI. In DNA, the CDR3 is TGTGCCAGCTCATCAAGGACGGCCGGGTCCTGGACGCAGTATTTT. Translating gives CASSSRTAGSWTQYF.

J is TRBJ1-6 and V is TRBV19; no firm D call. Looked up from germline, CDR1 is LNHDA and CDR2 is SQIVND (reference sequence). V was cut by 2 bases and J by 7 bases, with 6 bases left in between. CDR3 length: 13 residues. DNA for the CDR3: TGTGCCAGTAGTATAAAGTGGAATTCACCCCTCCACTTT. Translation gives CASSIKWNSPLHF.

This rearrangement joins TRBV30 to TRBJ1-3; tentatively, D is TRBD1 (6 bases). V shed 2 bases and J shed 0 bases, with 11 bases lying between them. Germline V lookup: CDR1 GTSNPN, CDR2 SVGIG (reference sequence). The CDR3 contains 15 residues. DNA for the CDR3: TGTGCCTGGAGTACTACAGGGAGCTCTGGAAACACCATATATTTT. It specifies CAWSTTGSSGNTIYF. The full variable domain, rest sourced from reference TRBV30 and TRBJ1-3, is SQTIHQWPATLVQPVGSPLSLECTVEGTSNPNLYWYRQAAGRGLQLLFYSVGIGQISSEVPQNLSASRPQDRQFILSSKKLLLSDSGFYLCAWSTTGSSGNTIYFGEGSWLTVV.

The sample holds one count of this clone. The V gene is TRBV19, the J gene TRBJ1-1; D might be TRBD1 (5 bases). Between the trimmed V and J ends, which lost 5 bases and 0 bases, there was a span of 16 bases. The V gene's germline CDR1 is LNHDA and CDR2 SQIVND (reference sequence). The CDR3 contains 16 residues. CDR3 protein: CASSSRDGRMNTEAFF. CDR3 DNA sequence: TGTGCCAGTAGTTCCCGGGACGGTCGAATGAACACTGAAGCTTTCTTT.

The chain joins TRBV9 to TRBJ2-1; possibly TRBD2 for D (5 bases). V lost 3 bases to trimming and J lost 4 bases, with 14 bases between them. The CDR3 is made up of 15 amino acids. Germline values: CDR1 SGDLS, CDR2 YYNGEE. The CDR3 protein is CASSAALAGYNEQFF. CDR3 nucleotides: TGTGCCAGCAGCGCCGCTCTAGCCGGGTACAATGAGCAGTTCTTC.

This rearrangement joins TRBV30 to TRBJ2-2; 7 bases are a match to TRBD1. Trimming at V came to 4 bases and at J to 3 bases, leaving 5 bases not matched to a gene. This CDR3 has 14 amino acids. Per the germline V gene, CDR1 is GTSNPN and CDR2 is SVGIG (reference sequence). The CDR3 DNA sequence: TGTGCCTGGAAGGGACAGTTACACACCGGGGAGCTGTTTTTT. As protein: CAWKGQLHTGELFF.

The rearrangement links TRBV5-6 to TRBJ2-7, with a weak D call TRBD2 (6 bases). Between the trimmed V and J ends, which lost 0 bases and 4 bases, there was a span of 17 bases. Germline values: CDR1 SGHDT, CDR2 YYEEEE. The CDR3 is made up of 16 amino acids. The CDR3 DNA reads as TGTGCCAGCAGCTTGGTAGGGTGGGCCGCGGGGTACGAGCAGTACTTC. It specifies CASSLVGWAAGYEQYF.

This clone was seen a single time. The CDR3, as DNA: TGTGCCAGCAGCCAAGAAGGGACAGTGGGTAATGAGCAGTTCTTC. Residues: CASSQEGTVGNEQFF. The chain carries TRBV4-2 and TRBJ2-1, with 7 bases aligning to TRBD1. After removal of 0 bases from V and 7 bases from J, the junction contained 6 bases not matched to a gene. Per germline, CDR1 LGHNA and CDR2 YNFKEQ. The CDR3 totals 15 residues.

CDR3 sequence (DNA): TGCAGCGTTGGAGGGACAGCCTCGAACACCGGGGAGCTGTTTTTT. Its protein product is CSVGGTASNTGELFF. The rearrangement uses TRBV29-1 and TRBJ2-2, with 7 nucleotides matching TRBD1. Trimming took 4 bases from V and 0 from J; bases not matched to a gene: 5. The length of the CDR3 is 15 residues. CDR1 is SQVTM and CDR2 is ANQGSEA in the germline V gene.

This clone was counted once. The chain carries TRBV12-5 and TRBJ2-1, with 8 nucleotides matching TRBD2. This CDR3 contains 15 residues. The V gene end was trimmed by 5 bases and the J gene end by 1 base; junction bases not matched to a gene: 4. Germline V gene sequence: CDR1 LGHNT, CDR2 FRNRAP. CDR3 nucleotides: TGTGCTAGTGGTCCCGGGACTAGTTCCTACAATGAGCAGTTCTTC. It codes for CASGPGTSSYNEQFF.

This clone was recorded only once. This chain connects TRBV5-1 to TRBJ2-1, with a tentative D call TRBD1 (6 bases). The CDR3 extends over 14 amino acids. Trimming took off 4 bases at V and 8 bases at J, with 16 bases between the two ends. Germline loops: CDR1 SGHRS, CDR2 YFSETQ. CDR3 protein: CASSLGQARDEQFF. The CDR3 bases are TGCGCCAGCAGCCTGGGACAAGCGCGGGATGAGCAGTTCTTC.

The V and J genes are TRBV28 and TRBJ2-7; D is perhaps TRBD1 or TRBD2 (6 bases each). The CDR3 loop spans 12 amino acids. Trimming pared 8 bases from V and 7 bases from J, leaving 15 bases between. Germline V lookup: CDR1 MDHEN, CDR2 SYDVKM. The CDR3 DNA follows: TGTGCCAGCGGACAGTGGGGAGGAGAGCAGTACTTC. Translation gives CASGQWGGEQYF.

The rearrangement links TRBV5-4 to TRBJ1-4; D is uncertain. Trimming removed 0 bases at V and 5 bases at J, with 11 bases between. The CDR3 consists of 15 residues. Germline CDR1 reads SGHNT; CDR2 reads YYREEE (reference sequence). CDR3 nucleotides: TGTGCCAGCAGCTTGGGTCAGACGGGAAATGAAAAACTGTTTTTT. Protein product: CASSLGQTGNEKLFF.

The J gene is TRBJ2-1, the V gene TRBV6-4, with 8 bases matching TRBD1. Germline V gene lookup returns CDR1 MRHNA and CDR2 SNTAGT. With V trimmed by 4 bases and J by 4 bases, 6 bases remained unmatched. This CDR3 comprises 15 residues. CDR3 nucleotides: TGTGCCAGCAGTGTTGACAGGGGAAATTACAATGAGCAGTTCTTC. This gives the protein CASSVDRGNYNEQFF.

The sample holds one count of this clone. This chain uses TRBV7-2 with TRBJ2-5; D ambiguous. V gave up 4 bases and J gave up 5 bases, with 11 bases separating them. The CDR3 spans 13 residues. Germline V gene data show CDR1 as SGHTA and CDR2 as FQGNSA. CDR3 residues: CASSSGSGETQYF. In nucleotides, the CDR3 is TGTGCCAGCAGCTCCGGGTCTGGGGAGACCCAGTACTTC.

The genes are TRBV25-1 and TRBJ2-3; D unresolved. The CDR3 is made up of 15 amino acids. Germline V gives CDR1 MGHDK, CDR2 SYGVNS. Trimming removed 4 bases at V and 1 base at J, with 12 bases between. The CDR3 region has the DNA TGTGCCAGCAGTGCCCCAGGTCCGGGCACAGATACGCAGTATTTT. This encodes CASSAPGPGTDTQYF.

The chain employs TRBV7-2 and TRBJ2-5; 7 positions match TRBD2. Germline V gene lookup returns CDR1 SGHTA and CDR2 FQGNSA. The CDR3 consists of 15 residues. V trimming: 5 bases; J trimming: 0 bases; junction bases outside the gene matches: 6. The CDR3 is CASSPRLAHQETQYF. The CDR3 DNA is TGTGCCAGCAGCCCAAGACTAGCTCACCAAGAGACCCAGTACTTC.

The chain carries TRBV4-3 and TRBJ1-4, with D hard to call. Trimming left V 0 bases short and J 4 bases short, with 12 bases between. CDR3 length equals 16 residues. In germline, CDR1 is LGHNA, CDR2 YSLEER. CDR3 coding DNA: TGCGCCAGCAGCCAAGATTCCGGGTCCCTTAATGAAAAACTGTTTTTT. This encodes CASSQDSGSLNEKLFF.

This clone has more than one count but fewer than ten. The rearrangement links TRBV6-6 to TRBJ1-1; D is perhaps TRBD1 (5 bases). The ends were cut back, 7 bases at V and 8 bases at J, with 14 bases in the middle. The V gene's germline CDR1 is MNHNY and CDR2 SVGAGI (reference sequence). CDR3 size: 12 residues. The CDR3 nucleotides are TGTGCCAGCACCGGGACCTCAGTCGAAGCTTTCTTT. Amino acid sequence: CASTGTSVEAFF.

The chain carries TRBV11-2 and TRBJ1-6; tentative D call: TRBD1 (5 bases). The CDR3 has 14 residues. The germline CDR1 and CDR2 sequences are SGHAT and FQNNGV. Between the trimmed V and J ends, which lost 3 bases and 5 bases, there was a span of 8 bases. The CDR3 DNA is TGTGCCAGCAGCTTTACGGGGGATAATTCACCCCTCCACTTT. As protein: CASSFTGDNSPLHF.

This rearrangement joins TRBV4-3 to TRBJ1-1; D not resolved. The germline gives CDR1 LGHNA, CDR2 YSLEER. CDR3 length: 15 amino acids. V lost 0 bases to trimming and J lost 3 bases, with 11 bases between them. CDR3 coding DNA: TGCGCCAGCAGCCAAGATAGGGAGGGTGACACTGAAGCTTTCTTT. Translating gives CASSQDREGDTEAFF.

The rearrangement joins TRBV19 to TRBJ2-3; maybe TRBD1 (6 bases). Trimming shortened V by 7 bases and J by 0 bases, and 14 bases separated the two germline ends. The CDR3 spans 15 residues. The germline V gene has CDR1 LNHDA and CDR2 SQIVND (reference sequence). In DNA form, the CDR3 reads TGTGCCAGTACCCTAGGGGGTTCTAGCACAGATACGCAGTATTTT. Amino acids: CASTLGGSSTDTQYF.

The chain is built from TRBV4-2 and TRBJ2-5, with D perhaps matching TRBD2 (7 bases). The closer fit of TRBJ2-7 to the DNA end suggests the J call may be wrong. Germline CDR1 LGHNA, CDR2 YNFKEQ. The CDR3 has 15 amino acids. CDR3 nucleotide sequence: TGTGCCAGCAGCCGCAACCCGGGGGGCACCTACGAGCAGTACTTC. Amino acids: CASSRNPGGTYEQYF.